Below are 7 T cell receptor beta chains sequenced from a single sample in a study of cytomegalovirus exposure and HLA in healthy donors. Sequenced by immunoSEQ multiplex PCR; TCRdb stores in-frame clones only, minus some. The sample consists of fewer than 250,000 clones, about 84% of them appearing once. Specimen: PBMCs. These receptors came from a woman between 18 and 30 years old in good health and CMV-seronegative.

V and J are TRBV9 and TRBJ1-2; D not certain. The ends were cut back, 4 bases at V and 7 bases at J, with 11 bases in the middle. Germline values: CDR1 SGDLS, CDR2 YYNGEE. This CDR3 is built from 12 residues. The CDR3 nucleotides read TGTGCCAGCAGCAGGTCGCGGGGTGGCTACACCTTC. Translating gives CASSRSRGGYTF. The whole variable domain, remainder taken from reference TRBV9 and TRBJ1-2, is DSGVTQTPKHLITATGQRVTLRCSPRSGDLSVYWYQQSLDQGLQFLIQYYNGEERAKGNILERFSAQQFPDLHSELNLSSLELGDSALYFCASSRSRGGYTFGSGTRLTVV.

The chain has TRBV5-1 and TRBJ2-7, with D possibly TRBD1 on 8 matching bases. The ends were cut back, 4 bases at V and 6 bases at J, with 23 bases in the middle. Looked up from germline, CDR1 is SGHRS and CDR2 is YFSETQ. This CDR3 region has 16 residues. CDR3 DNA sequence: TGCGCCAGCAGCCCCTGGGATGGACAGGGAGGGGGCGAGCAGTACTTC. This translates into CASSPWDGQGGGEQYF.

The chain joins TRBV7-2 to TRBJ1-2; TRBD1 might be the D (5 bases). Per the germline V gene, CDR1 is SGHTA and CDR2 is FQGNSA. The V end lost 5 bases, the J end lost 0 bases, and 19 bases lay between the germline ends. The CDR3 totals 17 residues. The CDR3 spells CASSPAVGGRANYGYTF. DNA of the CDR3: TGTGCCAGCAGCCCCGCGGTCGGGGGGAGAGCTAACTATGGCTACACCTTC.

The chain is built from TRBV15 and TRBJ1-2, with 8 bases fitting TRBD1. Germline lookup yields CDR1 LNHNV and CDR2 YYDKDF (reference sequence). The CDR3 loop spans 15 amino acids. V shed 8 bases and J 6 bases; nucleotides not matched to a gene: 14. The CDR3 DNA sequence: TGTGCCACCCGAGCGAGAGACAGGGGAGGCCATGGCTACACCTTC. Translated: CATRARDRGGHGYTF. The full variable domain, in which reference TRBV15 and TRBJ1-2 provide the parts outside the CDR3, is DAMVIQNPRYQVTQFGKPVTLSCSQTLNHNVMYWYQQKSSQAPKLLFHYYDKDFNNEADTPDNFQSRRPNTSFCFLDIRSPGLGDTAMYLCATRARDRGGHGYTFGSGTRLTVV.

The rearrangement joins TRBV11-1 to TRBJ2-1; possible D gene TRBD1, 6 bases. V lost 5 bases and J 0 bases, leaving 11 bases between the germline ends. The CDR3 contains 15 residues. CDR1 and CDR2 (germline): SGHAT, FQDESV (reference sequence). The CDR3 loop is CASSIRDNSYNEQFF. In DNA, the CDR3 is TGTGCCAGCAGCATCCGGGACAACTCCTACAATGAGCAGTTCTTC. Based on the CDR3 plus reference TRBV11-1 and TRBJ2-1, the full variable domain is EAEVAQSPRYKITEKSQAVAFWCDPISGHATLYWYRQILGQGPELLVQFQDESVVDDSQLPKDRFSAERLKGVDSTLKIQPAELGDSAMYLCASSIRDNSYNEQFFGPGTRLTVL.

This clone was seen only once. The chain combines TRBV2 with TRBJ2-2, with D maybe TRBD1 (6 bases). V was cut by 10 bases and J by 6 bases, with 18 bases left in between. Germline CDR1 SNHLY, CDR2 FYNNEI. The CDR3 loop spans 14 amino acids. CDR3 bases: TGTGCCACCCAAGGGGGTACACTCTCCGGGGAGCTGTTTTTT. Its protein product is CATQGGTLSGELFF.

CDR3 sequence (DNA): TGTGCCAGCAGTTACTCGAAGAGGGTGGCCTTTGATGAAGCTTTCTTT. Residues: CASSYSKRVAFDEAFF. The rearrangement uses TRBV6-5 and TRBJ1-1; D not resolved. The CDR3 has 16 amino acids. The germline V gene has CDR1 MNHEY and CDR2 SVGAGI. V lost 0 bases and J lost 7, with 18 bases in between.